This T cell receptor beta chain was sequenced for a study of T cell changes during pregnancy in multiple sclerosis. Losses at the gene ends were 4 bases for V and 2 bases for J; bases not matched to a gene: 5. The germline V gene encodes CDR1 KGHSY and CDR2 FQNENV. There are 15 residues in the CDR3. Produced via immunoSEQ multiplex PCR; TCRdb's table is partial and in-frame only. The sample includes roughly 100,000 clones, roughly 93% of them seen just once. This clone is a singleton in its sample. This chain connects TRBV16 to TRBJ2-3; 8 nucleotides line up with TRBD1. The sample consisted of peripheral blood, taken after pregnancy. The TCR comes from a female donor with multiple sclerosis, enrolled in a pregnancy study. CDR3 loop: CASSPRTGHTDTQYF. DNA of the CDR3: TGTGCCAGCAGCCCGCGGACAGGGCACACAGATACGCAGTATTTT.